What follows are 5 T cell receptor beta chains derived from one specimen sequenced in a study of identical twins. A single record per CDR3 protein comes from TCRdb applying MiXCR to the 5' RACE reads. Among 300,000 to 400,000 distinct CDR3 sequences, 12% were seen once, and the ten largest hold about 7%. Another study also made use of these data, one on yellow fever vaccine responses in identical twins.

The sequencing sample was made of CD8+ T cells sorted from blood. Source of these receptors: a woman aged 18-30 years in good health.

This clonotype was counted a few times. V gene TRBV6-5 combines with J gene TRBJ1-2, with D unclear. The CDR3 extends over 12 amino acids. Germline CDR1 is MNHEY and CDR2 is SVGAGI. Trimming pared 1 base from V and 8 bases from J, leaving 8 bases between. The CDR3 DNA is TGTGCCAGCAGTTACTTCGGGTCAGGCTACACCTTC. Its protein is CASSYFGSGYTF.

This clonotype turned up a few times. The CDR3 reads CASSEVYRGLSNEKLFF. In DNA form, the CDR3 reads TGTGCCAGCAGTGAAGTATACAGGGGGCTATCTAATGAAAAACTGTTTTTT. This sequence joins TRBV2 and TRBJ1-4; 9 nucleotides agree with TRBD1. After removal of 1 base from V and 3 bases from J, the junction contained 6 bases not matched to a gene. Germline V gene lookup returns CDR1 SNHLY and CDR2 FYNNEI. This CDR3 contains 17 residues.

This chain links TRBV11-1 with TRBJ2-2; 8 nucleotides align to TRBD1. Germline V gene lookup returns CDR1 SGHAT and CDR2 FQDESV (reference sequence). The length of the CDR3 is 18 residues. Trimming took 2 bases from V and 6 from J; bases not matched to a gene: 14. CDR3 sequence (DNA): TGTGCCAGCAGCTTAAATGTGCCGACAGGGGCGATGGCCGGGGAGCTGTTTTTT. Protein product: CASSLNVPTGAMAGELFF.

The rearrangement uses TRBV28 and TRBJ2-2; TRBD2 matches at 13 bases. The CDR3 sequence is 17 residues long. The V and J ends lost 6 bases and 2 bases, in that order; junction bases with no gene match: 6. Per germline, CDR1 MDHEN and CDR2 SYDVKM. The CDR3 coding sequence is TGTGCCAGCAGCCTGACTAGCGGGGGGCCCAACACCGGGGAGCTGTTTTTT. Protein: CASSLTSGGPNTGELFF.

The genes are TRBV10-3 and TRBJ1-1, with 9 bases that match TRBD1. The germline V gene encodes CDR1 ENHRY and CDR2 SYGVKD. Trimming removed 6 bases from V and 1 base from J; junction bases left unmatched: 12. This CDR3 spans 17 amino acids. CDR3: CAISNQISGQGNTEAFF. The CDR3 region has the DNA TGTGCCATCAGCAATCAAATCTCGGGACAGGGGAACACTGAAGCTTTCTTT.